What follows are 15 T cell receptor beta chains derived from one specimen sequenced in a study of T-cell reconstitution after alpha-beta-depleted transplantation in children. Using unique molecular identifiers, the investigators prepared the TCRbeta library. Via MiXCR, TCRdb re-called the PCR reads, giving one row per CDR3 protein. Of about 290,000 distinct CDR3 sequences in the sample, around 9.1% were seen once. The starting material was PBMCs, obtained before TCRalphabeta/CD19-depleted stem cell transplant. These receptors originate from a boy younger than two with acute myeloid leukemia, due to receive a stem cell transplant.

This clonotype was seen repeatedly, ten times or more. V is TRBV15 and J is TRBJ2-7, with D perhaps matching TRBD1 (6 bases). V was cut by 3 bases and J by 4 bases, with 13 bases left in between. Germline lookup yields CDR1 LNHNV and CDR2 YYDKDF (reference sequence). The CDR3 length is 14 residues. The CDR3 region is CATSSRGQGYEQYF. CDR3 DNA sequence: TGTGCCACCAGCAGTAGGGGACAAGGATACGAGCAGTACTTC.

The V gene is TRBV12-3 or TRBV12-4, the J gene TRBJ2-7, with a weak D call TRBD1 (6 bases). The CDR3 spans 15 residues. V lost 3 bases to trimming and J lost 1 base, with 13 bases between them. The CDR3 region has the DNA TGTGCCAGCAGTTTCTCCTCCGACAGGTCCTACGAGCAGTACTTC. Amino acid sequence: CASSFSSDRSYEQYF.

The chain has TRBV5-1 and TRBJ2-3, with 7 bases that match TRBD1. The CDR3 is 15 amino acids. Germline V gives CDR1 SGHRS, CDR2 YFSETQ. J gave up 2 bases and V 7 bases, and 10 bases lay outside the gene matches. The CDR3 here is CASAADRPNTDTQYF. CDR3 in DNA: TGCGCCAGCGCCGCGGACAGGCCTAACACAGATACGCAGTATTTT.

This clonotype has at least ten counts. The CDR3 loop reads CASATGDDEQFF. CDR3 bases: TGTGCCAGCGCCACAGGGGACGATGAGCAGTTCTTC. The chain carries TRBV27 and TRBJ2-1; 7 nucleotides align to TRBD1. J lost 8 bases, V lost 8 bases, and 6 bases had no gene match. This CDR3 region has 12 residues. Germline assignment: CDR1 MNHEY and CDR2 SMNVEV (reference sequence).

This clonotype was recorded once. The chain couples TRBV7-6 to TRBJ1-1, with 8 positions matching TRBD1. The CDR3 has 15 residues. The ends lost 3 bases at V and 0 bases at J; junction bases unmatched: 3. Germline CDR1 is SGHVS and CDR2 is FNYEAQ. The CDR3 DNA reads TGTGCCAGCAGCTTCCTGGACAGGGTGAACACTGAAGCTTTCTTT. Translation gives CASSFLDRVNTEAFF.

The chain carries TRBV19 and TRBJ2-7; possible D gene TRBD2, 5 bases. The germline V gene has CDR1 LNHDA and CDR2 SQIVND (reference sequence). The CDR3 runs 14 residues. With 3 bases removed from V and 1 base from J, the gap between germline ends came to 10 bases. The CDR3 region has the DNA TGTGCCAGTAGTATTTACGGGGATTCCTACGAGCAGTACTTC. This gives the protein CASSIYGDSYEQYF. Drawing the rest from reference TRBV19 and TRBJ2-7, the complete variable domain is DGGITQSPKYLFRKEGQNVTLSCEQNLNHDAMYWYRQDPGQGLRLIYYSQIVNDFQKGDIAEGYSVSREKKESFPLTVTSAQKNPTAFYLCASSIYGDSYEQYFGPGTRLTVT.

This clonotype showed up just a few times. This chain links TRBV6-5 with TRBJ2-6; 8 bases match TRBD1. The CDR3 runs to 18 residues. Losses at the gene ends were 2 bases for V and 0 bases for J; bases not matched to a gene: 6. The germline V gene has CDR1 MNHEY and CDR2 SVGAGI. In DNA, the CDR3 is TGTGCCAGCAGTTACCACAGGGGGGACTTCTCTGGGGCCAACGTCCTGACTTTC. Amino acid sequence: CASSYHRGDFSGANVLTF.

This clonotype came up many times. The CDR3: CASSYSPVSYEQYF. In DNA, the CDR3 is TGTGCCAGCAGTTACTCCCCAGTATCCTACGAGCAGTACTTC. This chain links TRBV6-5 with TRBJ2-7; D not certain. Trimming shortened V by 0 bases and J by 1 base, and 7 bases separated the two germline ends. Germline V gene data show CDR1 as MNHEY and CDR2 as SVGAGI. The CDR3 sequence is 14 residues long.

In its sample, this clonotype was seen many times. The CDR3 is CASSTRTAHEQYF. The CDR3 nucleotides read TGTGCCAGCAGCACCCGGACAGCCCACGAGCAGTACTTC. The chain carries TRBV7-2 and TRBJ2-7; possible D gene TRBD1, 6 bases. The V end was cut by 5 bases, the J end by 5 bases, with 13 bases between. Germline values: CDR1 SGHTA, CDR2 FQGNSA. The CDR3 extends over 13 amino acids.

The CDR3 nucleotides read TGTGCCACCAGGCCCCCGGGACAGGGGGTCCGTGATACGCAGTATTTT. Its protein product is CATRPPGQGVRDTQYF. The V and J genes are TRBV15 and TRBJ2-3, with 11 bases lining up with TRBD1. Trimming took 6 bases from V and 6 from J; bases not matched to a gene: 11. CDR3 length: 16 residues. The germline gives CDR1 LNHNV, CDR2 YYDKDF (reference sequence).

This clonotype was detected ten times or more. This chain links TRBV28 with TRBJ2-1, with 12 bases matching TRBD2. This CDR3 is 17 amino acids long. V dropped 1 base and J dropped 2; count of bases not matched to a gene: 3. Per germline, CDR1 MDHEN and CDR2 SYDVKM. As DNA, the CDR3 is TGTGCCAGCAGTTTATCCCGGACTAGCGGGACCTACAATGAGCAGTTCTTC. Amino acids: CASSLSRTSGTYNEQFF. Looking up the rest from reference TRBV28 and TRBJ2-1 gives the full variable domain: DVKVTQSSRYLVKRTGEKVFLECVQDMDHENMFWYRQDPGLGLRLIYFSYDVKMKEKGDIPEGYSVSREKKERFSLILESASTNQTSMYLCASSLSRTSGTYNEQFFGPGTRLTVL.

This clonotype was observed a handful of times. The chain has TRBV4-1 and TRBJ2-2; D is uncertain. Germline assignment: CDR1 MGHRA and CDR2 YSYEKL. The CDR3 sequence is 15 residues long. V was pared by 4 bases and J by 4 bases, with 13 bases between. The CDR3 reads CASSPPGSGTGELFF. CDR3 coding DNA: TGCGCCAGCAGCCCTCCGGGCTCCGGCACCGGGGAGCTGTTTTTT.

In this sample, this clonotype turned up many times. V is TRBV28 and J is TRBJ1-6; no reliable D call. V was shortened by 5 bases and J by 6 bases, with 14 bases between the two germline ends. The CDR3 spans 15 residues. Germline loops: CDR1 MDHEN, CDR2 SYDVKM. The CDR3 coding sequence is TGTGCCAGCAGTACCTACGGGGAGGGTAATTCACCCCTCCACTTT. Amino acids: CASSTYGEGNSPLHF.

Many counts were recorded for this clonotype. This sequence joins TRBV7-9 and TRBJ2-5, with D perhaps TRBD1 (7 bases). Germline V lookup: CDR1 SEHNR, CDR2 FQNEAQ (reference sequence). Trimming took off 3 bases at V and 4 bases at J, with 12 bases between the two ends. CDR3 length equals 14 residues. The chain's CDR3 is CASSFSQGGETQYF. Written as DNA, the CDR3 is TGTGCCAGCAGCTTTTCGCAGGGGGGAGAGACCCAGTACTTC.

This clonotype was observed at least ten times. This chain connects TRBV20-1 to TRBJ1-5, with D perhaps matching TRBD1 (5 bases). V shed 6 bases and J shed 2 bases, with 11 bases lying between them. Germline values: CDR1 DFQATT, CDR2 SNEGSKA (reference sequence). The CDR3 sequence is 13 residues long. The chain's CDR3 is CSAGGKGNQPQHF. Written as DNA, the CDR3 is TGCAGTGCCGGGGGGAAAGGCAATCAGCCCCAGCATTTT.